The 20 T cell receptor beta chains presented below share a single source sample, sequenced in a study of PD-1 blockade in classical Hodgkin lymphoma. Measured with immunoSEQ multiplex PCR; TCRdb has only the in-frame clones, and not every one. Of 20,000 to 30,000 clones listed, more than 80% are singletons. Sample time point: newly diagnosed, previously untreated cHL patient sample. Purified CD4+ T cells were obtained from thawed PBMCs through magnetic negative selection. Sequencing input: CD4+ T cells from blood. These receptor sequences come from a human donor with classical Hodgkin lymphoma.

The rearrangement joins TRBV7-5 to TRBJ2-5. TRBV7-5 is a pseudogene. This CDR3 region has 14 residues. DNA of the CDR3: TGTGTCAGCCTAGGACGGGGCTTCCAAGAGACCCAGTACTTC. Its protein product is CVSLGRGFQETQYF.

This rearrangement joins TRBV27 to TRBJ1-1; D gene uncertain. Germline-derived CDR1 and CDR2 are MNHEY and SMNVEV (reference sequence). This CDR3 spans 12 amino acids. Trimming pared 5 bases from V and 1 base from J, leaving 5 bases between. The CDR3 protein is CASSHRNTEAFF. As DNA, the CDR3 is TGTGCCAGCAGTCATAGGAACACTGAAGCTTTCTTT.

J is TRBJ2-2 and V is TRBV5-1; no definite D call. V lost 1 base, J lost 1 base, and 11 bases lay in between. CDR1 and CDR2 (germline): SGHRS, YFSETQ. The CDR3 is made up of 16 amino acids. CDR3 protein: CASSLFRTLNTGELFF. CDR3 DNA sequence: TGCGCCAGCAGCTTGTTCAGGACCCTGAACACCGGGGAGCTGTTTTTT.

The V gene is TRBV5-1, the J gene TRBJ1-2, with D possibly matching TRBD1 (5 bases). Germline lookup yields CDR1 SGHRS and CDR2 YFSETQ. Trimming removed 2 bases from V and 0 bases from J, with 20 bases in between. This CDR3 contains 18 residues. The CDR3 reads CASSFALTGPTTNYGYTF. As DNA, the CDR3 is TGCGCCAGCAGCTTCGCCCTGACGGGGCCAACTACTAACTATGGCTACACCTTC.

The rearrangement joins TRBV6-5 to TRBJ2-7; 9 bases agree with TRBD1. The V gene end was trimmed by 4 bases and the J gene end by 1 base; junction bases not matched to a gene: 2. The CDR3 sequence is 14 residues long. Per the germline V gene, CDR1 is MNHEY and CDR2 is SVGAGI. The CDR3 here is CASSSGTGSYEQYF. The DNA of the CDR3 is TGTGCCAGCAGTTCCGGGACAGGGTCCTACGAGCAGTACTTC.

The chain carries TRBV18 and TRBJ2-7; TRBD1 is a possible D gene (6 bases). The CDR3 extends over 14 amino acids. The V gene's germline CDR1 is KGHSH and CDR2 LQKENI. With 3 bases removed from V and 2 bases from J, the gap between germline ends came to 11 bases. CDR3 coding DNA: TGTGCCAGCTCACCCGGGACACGCACCTACGAGCAGTACTTC. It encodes CASSPGTRTYEQYF.

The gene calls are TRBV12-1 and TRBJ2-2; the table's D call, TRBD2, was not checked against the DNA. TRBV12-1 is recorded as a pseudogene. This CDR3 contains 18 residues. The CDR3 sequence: CASSFKGLAGSNTGELFF. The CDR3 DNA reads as TGTGCCAGCAGCTTTAAGGGACTAGCGGGGTCGAACACCGGGGAGCTGTTTTTT.

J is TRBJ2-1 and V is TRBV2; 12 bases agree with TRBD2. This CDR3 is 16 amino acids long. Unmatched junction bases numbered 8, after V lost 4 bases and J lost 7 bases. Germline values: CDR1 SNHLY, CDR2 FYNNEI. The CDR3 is CASSASGGAGINEQFF. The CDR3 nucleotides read TGTGCCAGCAGTGCTAGCGGGGGGGCCGGAATTAATGAGCAGTTCTTC.

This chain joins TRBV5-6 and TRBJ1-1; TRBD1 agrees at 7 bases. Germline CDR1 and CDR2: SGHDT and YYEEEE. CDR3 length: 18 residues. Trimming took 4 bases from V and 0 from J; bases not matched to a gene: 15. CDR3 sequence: CASSLRQGAGQLNTEAFF. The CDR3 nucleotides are TGTGCCAGCAGCCTACGACAAGGAGCGGGACAGTTGAACACTGAAGCTTTCTTT.

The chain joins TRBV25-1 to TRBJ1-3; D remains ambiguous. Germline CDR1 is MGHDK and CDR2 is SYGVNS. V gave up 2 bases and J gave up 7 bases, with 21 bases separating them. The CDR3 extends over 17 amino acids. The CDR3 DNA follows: TGTGCCAGCAGTGAAAGGGCCGCCGGGGTTTTCAATAACACCATATATTTT. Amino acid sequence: CASSERAAGVFNNTIYF.

The CDR3 coding sequence is TGCGCCAGCACGGCGGCAGGGGGAATTCGGACCCAGTACTTC. Translating gives CASTAAGGIRTQYF. The chain combines TRBV5-1 with TRBJ2-5, with 7 bases aligning to TRBD1. Germline CDR1 reads SGHRS; CDR2 reads YFSETQ. Trimming at V came to 6 bases and at J to 7 bases, leaving 12 bases not matched to a gene. The CDR3 loop spans 14 amino acids.

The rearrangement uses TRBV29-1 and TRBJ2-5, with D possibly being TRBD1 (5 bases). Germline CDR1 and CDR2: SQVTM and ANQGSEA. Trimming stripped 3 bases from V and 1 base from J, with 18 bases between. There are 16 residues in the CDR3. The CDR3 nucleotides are TGCAGCGTTGATGGTATGCAGGGTGGTTCCCAAGAGACCCAGTACTTC. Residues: CSVDGMQGGSQETQYF. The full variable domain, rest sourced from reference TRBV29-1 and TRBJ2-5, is SAVISQKPSRDICQRGTSLTIQCQVDSQVTMMFWYRQQPGQSLTLIATANQGSEATYESGFVIDKFPISRPNLTFSTLTVSNMSPEDSSIYLCSVDGMQGGSQETQYFGPGTRLLVL.

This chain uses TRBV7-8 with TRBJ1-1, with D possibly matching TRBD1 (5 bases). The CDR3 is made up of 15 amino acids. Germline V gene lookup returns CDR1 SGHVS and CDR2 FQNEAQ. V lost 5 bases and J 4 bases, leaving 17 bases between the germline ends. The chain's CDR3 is CASSPRTHRGTEAFF. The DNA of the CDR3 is TGTGCCAGCAGCCCAAGGACTCATAGGGGCACTGAAGCTTTCTTT.

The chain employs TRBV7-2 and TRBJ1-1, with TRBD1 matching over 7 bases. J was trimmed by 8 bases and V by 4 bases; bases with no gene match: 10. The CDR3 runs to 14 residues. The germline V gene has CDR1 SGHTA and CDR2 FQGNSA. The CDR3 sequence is CASSSYRQGSEAFF. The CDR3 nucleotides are TGTGCCAGCAGCTCCTACCGACAGGGCTCAGAAGCTTTCTTT.

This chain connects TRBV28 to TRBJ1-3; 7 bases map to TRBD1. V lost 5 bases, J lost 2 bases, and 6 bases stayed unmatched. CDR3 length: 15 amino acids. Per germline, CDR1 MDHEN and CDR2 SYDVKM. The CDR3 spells CASSGGGFTGNTIYF. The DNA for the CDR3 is TGTGCCAGCAGTGGAGGGGGCTTCACTGGAAACACCATATATTTT.

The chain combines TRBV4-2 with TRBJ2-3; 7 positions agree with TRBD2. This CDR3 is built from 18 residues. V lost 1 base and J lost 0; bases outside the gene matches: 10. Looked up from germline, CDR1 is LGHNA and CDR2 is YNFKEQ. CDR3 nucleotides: TGTGCCAGCAGCCAAGGGCTAGCGGATGACGTAAGCACAGATACGCAGTATTTT. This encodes CASSQGLADDVSTDTQYF.

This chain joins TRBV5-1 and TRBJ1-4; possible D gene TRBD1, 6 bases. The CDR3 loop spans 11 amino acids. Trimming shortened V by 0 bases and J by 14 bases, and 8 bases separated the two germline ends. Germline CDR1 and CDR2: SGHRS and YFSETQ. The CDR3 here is CASSLAGQLFF. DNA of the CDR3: TGCGCCAGCAGCTTGGCAGGACAGCTGTTTTTT.

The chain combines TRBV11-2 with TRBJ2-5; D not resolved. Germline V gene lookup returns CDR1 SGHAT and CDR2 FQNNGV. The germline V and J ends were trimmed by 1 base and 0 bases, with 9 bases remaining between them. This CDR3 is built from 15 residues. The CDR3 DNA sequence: TGTGCCAGCAGCTTAGGCCCCCGGGACCAAGAGACCCAGTACTTC. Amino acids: CASSLGPRDQETQYF.

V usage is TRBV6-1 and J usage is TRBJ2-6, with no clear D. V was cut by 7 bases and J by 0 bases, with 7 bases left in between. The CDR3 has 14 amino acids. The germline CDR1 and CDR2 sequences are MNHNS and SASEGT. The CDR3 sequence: CASNVLSGANVLTF. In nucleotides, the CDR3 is TGTGCCAGCAATGTGCTCTCTGGGGCCAACGTCCTGACTTTC.

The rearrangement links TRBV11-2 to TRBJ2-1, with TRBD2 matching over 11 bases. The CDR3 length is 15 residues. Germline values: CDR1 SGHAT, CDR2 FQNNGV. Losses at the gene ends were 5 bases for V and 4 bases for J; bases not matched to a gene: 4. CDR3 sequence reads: CASSRSGGVYNEQFF. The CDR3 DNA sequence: TGTGCCAGCAGCCGTAGCGGGGGGGTATACAATGAGCAGTTCTTC.